The 3 T cell receptor beta chains listed next were all sequenced from one sample in a study of tissue T cells after allogeneic stem cell transplantation. Sequenced by immunoSEQ multiplex PCR; TCRdb stores in-frame clones only, minus some. The sample carries 25,000 to 35,000 clones, approximately 83% recorded once. This specimen was blood, taken before transplantation. These receptors were taken from a woman between 18 and 55 years old who later had graft-versus-host disease after an allogeneic stem cell transplant.

V gene TRBV5-4 combines with J gene TRBJ1-1, with D tentatively TRBD1 (6 bases). CDR3 length: 13 amino acids. The V gene's germline CDR1 is SGHNT and CDR2 YYREEE (reference sequence). V was pared by 6 bases and J by 6 bases, with 15 bases between. CDR3 sequence (DNA): TGTGCCAGCAAGATCCGGGACAACCCTGAAGCTTTCTTT. It codes for CASKIRDNPEAFF.

The sample holds a few counts of this clone. This rearrangement joins TRBV6-5 to TRBJ2-2; the match to TRBD2 covers 13 bases. Germline V gives CDR1 MNHEY, CDR2 SVGAGI. The CDR3 loop spans 15 amino acids. V was pared by 6 bases and J by 3 bases, with 1 base of the junction left unmatched. CDR3 region: CASSGLAGDTGELFF. The DNA for the CDR3 is TGTGCCAGCAGCGGACTAGCGGGGGACACCGGGGAGCTGTTTTTT.

V gene TRBV28 combines with J gene TRBJ2-7; tentative D call: TRBD1 (6 bases). Germline V gives CDR1 MDHEN, CDR2 SYDVKM. The CDR3 is made up of 14 amino acids. V was cut by 3 bases and J by 5 bases, with 14 bases left in between. The CDR3 spells CASSFGGQPHEQYF. The CDR3 DNA reads as TGTGCCAGCAGTTTTGGCGGACAGCCCCACGAGCAGTACTTC.